The clone carrying this T cell receptor beta chain was counted a single time. Its antigen is undetermined. This sample is drawn from a study of T cell responses to AZD1222 COVID-19 vaccine. Study-level results: Repertoires were sampled only after the peak T cell response. When two AZD1222 doses had been given, Spike-specific TCR breadth and depth rose. Of the AZD1222 recipients, only 5 to 7 were seropositive at baseline.

Sequencing used immunoSEQ multiplex PCR; TCRdb keeps in-frame clones, though not all of them. This table holds about 56,000 clones, approximately 83% found once. Germline-derived CDR1 and CDR2 are MDHEN and SYDVKM. Trimming removed 2 bases from V and 6 bases from J; junction bases left unmatched: 9. The CDR3 is 16 amino acids. The chain is built from TRBV28 and TRBJ2-2; TRBD2 matches 7 bases. This clonotype originated in an adult in good health. Here the sequenced sample was peripheral blood, taken on day 0 of AZD1222 vaccination. The CDR3 DNA sequence: TGTGCCAGCAGTTTAAGGGGCGGGAGTTCGGCCGGGGAGCTGTTTTTT. This encodes CASSLRGGSSAGELFF.